Below are 20 T cell receptor beta chains sequenced from a single sample in a study of T-cell reconstitution after alpha-beta-depleted transplantation in children. Unique molecular identifiers were incorporated during preparation of the TCRbeta library. A single record per CDR3 protein comes from TCRdb applying MiXCR to the PCR reads. The sample contains 250,000 to 350,000 distinct CDR3 sequences, 9.9% of which appear only once. Specimen: PBMCs from the stem cell graft donor, collected from the stem cell graft. The receptor source for this set is a human donor who donated a stem cell graft to a child with SCID.

This clonotype was counted between two and nine times. This chain joins TRBV7-9 and TRBJ1-2, with D uncertain. The V gene's germline CDR1 is SEHNR and CDR2 FQNEAQ (reference sequence). The CDR3 has 16 residues. V lost 0 bases to trimming and J lost 0 bases, with 11 bases between them. DNA for the CDR3: TGTGCCAGCAGCTTAGCGGGGTCAGATTCTAACTATGGCTACACCTTC. This translates into CASSLAGSDSNYGYTF.

This clonotype showed up just a few times. The CDR3 DNA sequence: TGTGCCACCAGCATCCGGGACAGCTCCTACGAGCAGTACTTC. Translation: CATSIRDSSYEQYF. This chain joins TRBV15 and TRBJ2-7; 7 nucleotides align to TRBD1. V was pared by 4 bases and J by 0 bases, with 3 bases of the junction left unmatched. Germline V gives CDR1 LNHNV, CDR2 YYDKDF (reference sequence). CDR3 length equals 14 residues.

The J gene is TRBJ2-1, the V gene TRBV5-1, with D possibly being TRBD2 (5 bases). The length of the CDR3 is 11 residues. Germline lookup yields CDR1 SGHRS and CDR2 YFSETQ. V was clipped by 5 bases and J by 9 bases, with 9 bases between them. Here the CDR3 reads CASSFEGEQFF. Written as DNA, the CDR3 is TGCGCCAGCAGTTTTGAGGGTGAGCAGTTCTTC. Supplemented by reference TRBV5-1 and TRBJ2-1, the full variable domain reads KAGVTQTPRYLIKTRGQQVTLSCSPISGHRSVSWYQQTPGQGLQFLFEYFSETQRNKGNFPGRFSGRQFSNSRSEMNVSTLELGDSALYLCASSFEGEQFFGPGTRLTVL.

The chain carries TRBV7-9 and TRBJ2-2; D possibly corresponds to TRBD1 (6 bases). Germline V CDR1 and CDR2: SEHNR, FQNEAQ (reference sequence). The CDR3 sequence is 14 residues long. Trimming shortened V by 5 bases and J by 0 bases, and 7 bases separated the two germline ends. CDR3: CASSGQPNTGELFF. The CDR3, as DNA: TGTGCCAGCAGCGGACAGCCGAACACCGGGGAGCTGTTTTTT.

This clonotype was detected ten times or more. This chain uses TRBV20-1 with TRBJ1-5, with D tentatively TRBD1 (5 bases). The V and J ends lost 5 bases and 0 bases respectively, with 14 bases between them. The CDR3 loop spans 15 amino acids. Germline CDR1 and CDR2: DFQATT and SNEGSKA (reference sequence). DNA for the CDR3: TGCAGTGCTTCTAGTGGGGACTATAGCAATCAGCCCCAGCATTTT. Residues: CSASSGDYSNQPQHF.

This clonotype was seen at least ten times. The V call is TRBV11-2, the J call TRBJ2-1, with TRBD2 matching over 10 bases. Germline V gene data show CDR1 as SGHAT and CDR2 as FQNNGV. The CDR3 extends over 17 amino acids. V gave up 4 bases and J gave up 4 bases; unmatched junction bases: 10. The CDR3 here is CASSSGGGAGGYNEQFF. The CDR3, as DNA: TGTGCCAGCAGCTCCGGAGGCGGAGCGGGGGGGTACAATGAGCAGTTCTTC. Supplemented by reference TRBV11-2 and TRBJ2-1, the full variable domain reads EAGVAQSPRYKIIEKRQSVAFWCNPISGHATLYWYQQILGQGPKLLIQFQNNGVVDDSQLPKDRFSAERLKGVDSTLKIQPAKLEDSAVYLCASSSGGGAGGYNEQFFGPGTRLTVL.

The V and J genes are TRBV5-1 and TRBJ2-2, with 7 nucleotides matching TRBD2. Germline V gene lookup returns CDR1 SGHRS and CDR2 YFSETQ. The CDR3 loop spans 14 amino acids. J was trimmed by 7 bases and V by 1 base; bases with no gene match: 4. CDR3 nucleotide sequence: TGCGCCAGCAGCTTGCCTAGCGGAAGCGGGGAGCTGTTTTTT. It codes for CASSLPSGSGELFF.

CDR3 region: CASSFGDRAYF. DNA for the CDR3: TGTGCCAGCAGTTTCGGGGACAGGGCGTACTTC. The chain couples TRBV12-3 or TRBV12-4 to TRBJ2-7; 9 nucleotides line up with TRBD1. V shed 3 bases, J shed 12 bases, and the junction held 3 bases outside the gene matches. There are 11 residues in the CDR3.

This clonotype was seen many times. The genes are TRBV18 and TRBJ1-1; the D gene is possibly TRBD1 (6 bases). This CDR3 region has 14 residues. Looked up from germline, CDR1 is KGHSH and CDR2 is LQKENI. Trimming took off 3 bases at V and 4 bases at J, with 12 bases between the two ends. The CDR3: CASSPQGRGTEAFF. In nucleotides, the CDR3 is TGTGCCAGCTCACCTCAGGGCAGGGGCACTGAAGCTTTCTTT.

V gene TRBV6-1 combines with J gene TRBJ2-7, with 9 bases identical to TRBD1. Germline CDR1 reads MNHNS; CDR2 reads SASEGT. This CDR3 is 15 amino acids long. Trimming at V came to 4 bases and at J to 6 bases, leaving 10 bases not matched to a gene. CDR3 amino acids: CASSAGTGKPGEQYF. Written as DNA, the CDR3 is TGTGCCAGCAGTGCCGGGACAGGGAAGCCGGGCGAGCAGTACTTC.

This clonotype has more than one count but fewer than ten. The chain employs TRBV2 and TRBJ1-2, with no clear D. Germline CDR1 reads SNHLY; CDR2 reads FYNNEI. The CDR3 has 13 residues. Between the trimmed V and J ends, which lost 7 bases and 6 bases, there was a span of 15 bases. CDR3 DNA sequence: TGTGCCAGCATGCCGCGGAGGGTGGATGGCTACACCTTC. Amino acid sequence: CASMPRRVDGYTF.

V gene TRBV14 combines with J gene TRBJ1-4; 7 bases fit TRBD1. This CDR3 contains 15 residues. The germline gives CDR1 SGHDN, CDR2 FVKESK. The ends lost 3 bases at V and 5 bases at J; junction bases unmatched: 6. The CDR3 DNA is TGTGCCAGCAGCCAGGACAGGACAAACAATGAAAAACTGTTTTTT. Its protein product is CASSQDRTNNEKLFF.

The rearrangement joins TRBV20-1 to TRBJ1-2; 7 nucleotides match TRBD1. This CDR3 contains 14 residues. V dropped 4 bases and J dropped 5; count of bases not matched to a gene: 10. CDR1 and CDR2 from the germline V gene are DFQATT and SNEGSKA (reference sequence). The CDR3 spells CSAMPRDSYYGYTF. DNA of the CDR3: TGCAGTGCTATGCCTAGGGACAGCTATTATGGCTACACCTTC.

This clonotype was counted ten times or more. V gene TRBV5-1 combines with J gene TRBJ2-3; D ambiguous. From germline, CDR1 is SGHRS and CDR2 YFSETQ. The CDR3 has 13 amino acids. Trimming shortened V by 0 bases and J by 3 bases, and 5 bases separated the two germline ends. CDR3 protein: CASSLAPTDTQYF. CDR3 DNA: TGCGCCAGCAGCTTGGCCCCTACAGATACGCAGTATTTT.

The sample holds a few counts of this clonotype. The V call is TRBV9, the J call TRBJ2-1; D might be TRBD1 (5 bases). The length of the CDR3 is 15 residues. In germline, CDR1 is SGDLS, CDR2 YYNGEE. V lost 2 bases to trimming and J lost 8 bases, with 17 bases between them. The CDR3 sequence is CASSVSGHPSDEQFF. In DNA form, the CDR3 reads TGTGCCAGCAGCGTCTCCGGACACCCTTCAGATGAGCAGTTCTTC.

Note on this clonotype: A much larger clone differs by one base, so this may be a read error. The J gene is TRBJ1-4, the V gene TRBV20-1; 9 positions match TRBD1. The CDR3 spans 15 residues. Germline V gene lookup returns CDR1 DFQATT and CDR2 SNEGSKA (reference sequence). CDR3 DNA sequence: TGCTGTGCTAGCGGGACAGGGAGCCGGGATGAAAAACTGTTTTTT. Translated: CCASGTGSRDEKLFF.

In this sample, this clonotype turned up many times. J is TRBJ2-1 and V is TRBV11-2; D perhaps matches TRBD2 (5 bases). Trimming pared 5 bases from V and 6 bases from J, leaving 17 bases between. CDR3 length: 15 amino acids. Per germline, CDR1 SGHAT and CDR2 FQNNGV. CDR3 loop: CASSPGISHGNEQFF. CDR3 nucleotide sequence: TGTGCCAGCAGCCCCGGGATCTCCCATGGCAATGAGCAGTTCTTC.

This clonotype was picked up a small number of times. Here the CDR3 reads CATSRGHEVGDTQYF. The CDR3 coding sequence is TGTGCCACCAGCAGAGGACACGAAGTAGGAGATACGCAGTATTTT. The chain links TRBV15 to TRBJ2-3; D is ambiguous. V gave up 1 base and J gave up 5 bases, with 13 bases separating them. The germline gives CDR1 LNHNV, CDR2 YYDKDF (reference sequence). This CDR3 spans 15 amino acids.

This clonotype showed up just once. The germline gene is not matched at one end of the junction; a read error may be the cause. The V gene is TRBV20-1, the J gene TRBJ2-1, with 9 bases matching TRBD2. Germline loops: CDR1 DFQATT, CDR2 SNEGSKA (reference sequence). The CDR3 has 15 amino acids. The CDR3 bases are TGCAGAGCTAGCCCGCGGGGGGGCCCCTCCAATGAGCAGTTCTTC. Its protein is CRASPRGGPSNEQFF.

This sequence joins TRBV20-1 and TRBJ2-7; D ambiguous. Germline V gene lookup returns CDR1 DFQATT and CDR2 SNEGSKA (reference sequence). The CDR3 totals 15 residues. The germline V and J ends were trimmed by 0 bases and 5 bases, with 17 bases remaining between them. CDR3 in DNA: TGCAGTGCTAGAGATAGACTCGGCAGAACGAACGAGCAGTACTTC. This sequence encodes CSARDRLGRTNEQYF.